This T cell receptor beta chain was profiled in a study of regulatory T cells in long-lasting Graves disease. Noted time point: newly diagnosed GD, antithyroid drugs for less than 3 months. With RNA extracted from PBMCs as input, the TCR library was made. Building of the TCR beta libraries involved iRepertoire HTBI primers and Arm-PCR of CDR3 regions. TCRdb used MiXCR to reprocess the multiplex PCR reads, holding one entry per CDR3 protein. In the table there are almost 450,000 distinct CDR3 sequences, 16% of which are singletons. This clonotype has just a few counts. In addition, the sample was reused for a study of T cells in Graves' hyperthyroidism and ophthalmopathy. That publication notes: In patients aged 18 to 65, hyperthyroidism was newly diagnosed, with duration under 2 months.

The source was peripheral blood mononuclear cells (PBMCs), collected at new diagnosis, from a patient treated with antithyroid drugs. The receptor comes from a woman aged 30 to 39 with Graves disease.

The CDR3 region is CATSDPTGGNYNEQFF. Here the CDR3 DNA reads TGTGCCACCAGTGATCCAACAGGGGGGAACTACAATGAGCAGTTCTTC. The V and J genes are TRBV24-1 and TRBJ2-1; 8 bases map to TRBD1. V shed 3 bases and J 3 bases; nucleotides not matched to a gene: 6. Germline CDR1 and CDR2: KGHDR and SFDVKD. The CDR3 runs to 16 residues.